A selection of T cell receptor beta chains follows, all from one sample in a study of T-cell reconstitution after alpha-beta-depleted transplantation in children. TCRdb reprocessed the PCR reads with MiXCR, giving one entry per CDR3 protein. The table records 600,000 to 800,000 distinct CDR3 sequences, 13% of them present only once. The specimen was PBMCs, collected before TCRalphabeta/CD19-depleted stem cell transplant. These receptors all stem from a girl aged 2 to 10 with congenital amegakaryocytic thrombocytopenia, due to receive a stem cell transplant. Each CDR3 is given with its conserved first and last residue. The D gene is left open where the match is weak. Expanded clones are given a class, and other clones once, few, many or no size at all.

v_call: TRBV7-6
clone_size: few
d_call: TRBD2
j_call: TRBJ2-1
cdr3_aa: CASSSQNQLAKRYNEQFF
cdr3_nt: TGTGCCAGCAGCTCCCAAAACCAACTAGCGAAAAGGTACAATGAGCAGTTCTTC

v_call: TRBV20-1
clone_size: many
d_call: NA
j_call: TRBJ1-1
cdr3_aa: CSAHRGRPEAFF
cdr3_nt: TGCAGTGCCCATAGGGGGAGACCCGAAGCTTTCTTT

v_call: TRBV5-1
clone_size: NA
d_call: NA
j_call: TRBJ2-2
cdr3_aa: CASSAGRGIRTGELFF
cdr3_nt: TGCGCCAGCAGCGCGGGTCGGGGGATTCGTACCGGGGAGCTGTTTTTT

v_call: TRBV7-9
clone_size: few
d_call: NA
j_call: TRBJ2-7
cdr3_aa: CASSLTLLNVEQYF
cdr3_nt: TGTGCCAGCAGCTTGACCCTCCTTAACGTGGAGCAGTACTTC

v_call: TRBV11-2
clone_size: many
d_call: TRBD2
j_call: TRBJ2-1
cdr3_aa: CASSFLTYLLVRLAANEQFF
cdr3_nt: TGTGCCAGCAGCTTCCTAACGTATTTATTAGTGAGACTAGCGGCAAATGAGCAGTTCTTC

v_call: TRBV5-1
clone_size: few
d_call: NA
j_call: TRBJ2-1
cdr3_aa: CASSYADSDEQFF
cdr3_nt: TGCGCCAGCAGCTACGCAGATTCCGATGAGCAGTTCTTC

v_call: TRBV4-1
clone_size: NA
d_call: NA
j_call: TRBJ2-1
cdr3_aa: CASSLVVAADNEQFF
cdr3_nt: TGCGCCAGCAGCCTTGTCGTAGCGGCTGACAATGAGCAGTTCTTC

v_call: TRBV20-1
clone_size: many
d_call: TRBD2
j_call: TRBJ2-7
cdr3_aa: CSASVPGLGGLEQYF
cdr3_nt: TGCAGTGCTAGTGTGCCGGGACTAGGAGGCTTGGAGCAGTACTTC

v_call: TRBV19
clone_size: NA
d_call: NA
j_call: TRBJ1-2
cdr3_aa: CASSMGDGYTF
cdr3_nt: TGTGCCAGTAGTATGGGGGACGGCTACACCTTC

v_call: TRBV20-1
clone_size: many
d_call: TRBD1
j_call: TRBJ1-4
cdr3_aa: CSARSRTGFGEKLFF
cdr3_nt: TGCAGTGCTAGGTCCCGGACAGGGTTCGGGGAAAAACTGTTTTTT

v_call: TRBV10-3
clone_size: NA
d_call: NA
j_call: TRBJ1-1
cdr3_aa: CAISEWGKSTEAFF
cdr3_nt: TGTGCCATCAGTGAGTGGGGGAAAAGCACTGAAGCTTTCTTT

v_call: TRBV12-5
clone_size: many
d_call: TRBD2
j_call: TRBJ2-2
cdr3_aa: CASGLVQGLAGGPRKTGELFF
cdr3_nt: TGTGCTAGTGGTTTGGTCCAGGGACTAGCGGGAGGGCCGAGGAAAACCGGGGAGCTGTTTTTT

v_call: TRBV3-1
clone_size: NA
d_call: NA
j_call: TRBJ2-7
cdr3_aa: CASSQETAPTYEQYF
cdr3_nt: TGTGCCAGCAGCCAAGAAACGGCGCCTACCTACGAGCAGTACTTC

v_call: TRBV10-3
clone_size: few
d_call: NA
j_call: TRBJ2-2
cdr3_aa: CAIRDGKNTGELFF
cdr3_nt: TGTGCCATTCGGGACGGAAAGAACACCGGGGAGCTGTTTTTT

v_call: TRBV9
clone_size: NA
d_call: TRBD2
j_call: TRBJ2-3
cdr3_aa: CASSAGLAGSDTQYF
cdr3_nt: TGTGCCAGCAGCGCAGGACTAGCGGGATCAGATACGCAGTATTTT

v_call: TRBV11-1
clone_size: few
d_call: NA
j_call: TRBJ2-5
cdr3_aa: CASSLGSFGRTFSETQYF
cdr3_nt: TGTGCCAGCAGCTTAGGGTCATTTGGACGGACGTTTTCCGAGACCCAGTACTTC

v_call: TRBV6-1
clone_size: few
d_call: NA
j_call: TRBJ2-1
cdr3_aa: CASTSSKKNEQFF
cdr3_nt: TGTGCCTCCACGTCCAGCAAGAAGAATGAGCAGTTCTTC

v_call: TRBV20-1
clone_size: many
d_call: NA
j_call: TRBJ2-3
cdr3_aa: CSAKSGYTDTQYF
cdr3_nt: TGCAGTGCCAAAAGCGGTTACACAGATACGCAGTATTTT

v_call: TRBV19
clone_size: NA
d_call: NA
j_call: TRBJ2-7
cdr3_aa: CASSIEAKSYEQYF
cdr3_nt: TGTGCCAGTAGTATAGAGGCCAAATCCTACGAGCAGTACTTC

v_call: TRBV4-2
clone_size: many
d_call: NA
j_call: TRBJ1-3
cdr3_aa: CASSQDIGYGNTIYF
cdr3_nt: TGTGCCAGCAGCCAAGATATTGGCTACGGAAACACCATATATTTT

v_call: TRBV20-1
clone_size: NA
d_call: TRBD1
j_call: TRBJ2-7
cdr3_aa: CSAEPPDRGPYEQYF
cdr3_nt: TGCAGTGCTGAACCACCGGACAGGGGGCCCTACGAGCAGTACTTC

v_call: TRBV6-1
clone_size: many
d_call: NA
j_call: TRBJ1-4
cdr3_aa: CASSRRGAEEKLFF
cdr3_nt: TGTGCCAGCAGTCGGCGGGGGGCGGAAGAAAAACTGTTTTTT

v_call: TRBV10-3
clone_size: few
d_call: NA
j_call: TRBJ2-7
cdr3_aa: CAISDGESYEQYF
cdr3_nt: TGTGCCATCAGTGATGGGGAGTCCTACGAGCAGTACTTC

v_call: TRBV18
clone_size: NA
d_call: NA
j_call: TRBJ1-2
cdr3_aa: CASSPGGLDGYTF
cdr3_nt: TGTGCCAGCTCACCCGGGGGACTGGATGGCTACACCTTC

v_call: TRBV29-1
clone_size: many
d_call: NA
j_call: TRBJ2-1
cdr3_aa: CSVVIRGGNEQFF
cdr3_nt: TGCAGCGTTGTAATCAGGGGGGGGAATGAGCAGTTCTTC

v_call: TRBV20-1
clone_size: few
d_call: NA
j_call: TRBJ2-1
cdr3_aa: CSASRGPLREQFF
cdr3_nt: TGCAGTGCTAGTAGAGGGCCTCTTCGGGAGCAGTTCTTC

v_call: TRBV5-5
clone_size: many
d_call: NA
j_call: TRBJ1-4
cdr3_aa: CASSWATDLNEKLFF
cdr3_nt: TGTGCCAGCAGCTGGGCGACAGACCTTAATGAAAAACTGTTTTTT

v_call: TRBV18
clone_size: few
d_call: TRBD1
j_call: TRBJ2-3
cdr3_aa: CASSGRDRGTDTQYF
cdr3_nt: TGTGCCAGCTCAGGCCGGGACAGGGGCACAGATACGCAGTATTTT

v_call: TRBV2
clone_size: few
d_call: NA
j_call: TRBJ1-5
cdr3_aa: CASSELFREQPQHF
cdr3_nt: TGTGCCAGCAGTGAACTTTTTAGGGAACAGCCCCAGCATTTT